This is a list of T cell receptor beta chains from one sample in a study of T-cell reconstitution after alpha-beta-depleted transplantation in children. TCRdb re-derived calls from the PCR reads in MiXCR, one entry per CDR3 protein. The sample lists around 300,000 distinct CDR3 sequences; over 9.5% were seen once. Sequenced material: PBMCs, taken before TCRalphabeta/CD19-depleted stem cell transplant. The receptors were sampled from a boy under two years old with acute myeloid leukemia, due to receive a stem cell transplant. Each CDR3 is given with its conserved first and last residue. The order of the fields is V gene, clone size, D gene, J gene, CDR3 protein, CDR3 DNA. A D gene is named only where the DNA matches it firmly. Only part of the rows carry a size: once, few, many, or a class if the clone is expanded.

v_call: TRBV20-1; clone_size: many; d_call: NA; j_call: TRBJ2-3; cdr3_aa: CSARPPPRHRTDTQYF; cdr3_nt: TGCAGTGCTAGACCCCCCCCTAGGCACCGCACAGATACGCAGTATTTT
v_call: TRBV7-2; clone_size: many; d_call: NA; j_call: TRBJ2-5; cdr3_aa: CASSLVSGARETQYF; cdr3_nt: TGTGCCAGCAGCTTAGTGTCGGGGGCCCGGGAGACCCAGTACTTC
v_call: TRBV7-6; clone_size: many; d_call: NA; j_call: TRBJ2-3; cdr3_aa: CASSWRRGGTDTQYF; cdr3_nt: TGTGCCAGCAGCTGGCGGAGAGGAGGGACAGATACGCAGTATTTT
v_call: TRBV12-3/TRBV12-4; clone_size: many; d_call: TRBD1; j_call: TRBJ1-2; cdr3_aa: CASSLRAVWTGAF; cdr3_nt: TGTGCCAGCAGTTTAAGGGCCGTTTGGACAGGAGCCTTC
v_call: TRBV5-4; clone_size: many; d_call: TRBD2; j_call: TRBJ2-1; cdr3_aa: CASSPSGGFRNEQFF; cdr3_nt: TGTGCCAGCAGTCCTAGCGGGGGGTTTCGGAATGAGCAGTTCTTC
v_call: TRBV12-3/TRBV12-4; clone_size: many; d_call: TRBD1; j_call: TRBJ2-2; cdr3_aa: CASSWTGNTGELFF; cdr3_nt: TGTGCCAGCAGCTGGACAGGGAACACCGGGGAGCTGTTTTTT
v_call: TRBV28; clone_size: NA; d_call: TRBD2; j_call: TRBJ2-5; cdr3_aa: CASHNQGGSSGETQYF; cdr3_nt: TGTGCCAGCCATAATCAGGGCGGGAGTTCGGGGGAGACCCAGTACTTC
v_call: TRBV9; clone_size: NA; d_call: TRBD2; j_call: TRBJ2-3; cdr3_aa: CASGGRDSIHTQYF; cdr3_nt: TGTGCCAGCGGGGGGAGGGACTCGATCCATACGCAGTATTTT
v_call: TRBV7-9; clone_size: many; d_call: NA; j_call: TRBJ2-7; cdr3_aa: CASTLSQGEDEQYF; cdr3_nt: TGTGCCAGCACCCTCTCACAGGGAGAGGACGAGCAGTACTTC
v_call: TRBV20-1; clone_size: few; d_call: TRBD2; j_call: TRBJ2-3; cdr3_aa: CSASGRSITDTQYF; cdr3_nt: TGCAGTGCTAGCGGGAGGTCGATCACAGATACGCAGTATTTT
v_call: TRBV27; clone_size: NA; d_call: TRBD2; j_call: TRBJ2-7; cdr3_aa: CASSIGTSPAYEQYF; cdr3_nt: TGTGCCAGCAGCATAGGGACTAGTCCCGCCTACGAGCAGTACTTC
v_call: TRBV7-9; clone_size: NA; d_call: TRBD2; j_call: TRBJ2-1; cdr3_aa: CASPARGRGGDNEQFF; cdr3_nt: TGTGCCAGCCCAGCCCGGGGACGGGGGGGAGACAATGAGCAGTTCTTC
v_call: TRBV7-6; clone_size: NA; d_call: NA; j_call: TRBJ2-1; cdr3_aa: CASSYGPNGGEQFF; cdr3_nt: TGTGCCAGCAGCTATGGCCCCAACGGGGGTGAGCAGTTCTTC
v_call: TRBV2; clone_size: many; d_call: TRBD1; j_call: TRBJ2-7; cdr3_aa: CASSGQGRGYEQYF; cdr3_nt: TGTGCCAGCAGCGGACAGGGCAGGGGGTACGAGCAGTACTTC
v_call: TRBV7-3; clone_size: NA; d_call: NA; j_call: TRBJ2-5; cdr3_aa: CASSSGGGDQETQYF; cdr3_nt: TGTGCCAGCAGCTCAGGGGGGGGGGACCAAGAGACCCAGTACTTC
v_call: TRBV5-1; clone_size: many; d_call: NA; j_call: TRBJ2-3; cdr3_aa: CASSARTRWDTQYF; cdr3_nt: TGCGCCAGCAGCGCCCGGACTCGATGGGATACGCAGTATTTT
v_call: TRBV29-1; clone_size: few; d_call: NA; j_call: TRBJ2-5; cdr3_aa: CSVVEGGTRRETQYF; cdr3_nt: TGCAGCGTTGTAGAGGGGGGGACACGGCGAGAGACCCAGTACTTC
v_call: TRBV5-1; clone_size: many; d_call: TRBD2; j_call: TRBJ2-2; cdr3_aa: CASRTGGNTGELFF; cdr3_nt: TGCGCCAGCAGGACGGGGGGGAACACCGGGGAGCTGTTTTTT
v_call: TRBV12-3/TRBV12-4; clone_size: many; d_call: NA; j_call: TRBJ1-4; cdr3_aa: CASSLRDEKLFF; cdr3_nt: TGTGCCAGCAGTTTGAGGGATGAAAAACTGTTTTTT
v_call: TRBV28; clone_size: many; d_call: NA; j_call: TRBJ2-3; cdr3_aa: CASSLGVWVGGDDTQYF; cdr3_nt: TGTGCCAGCAGTTTAGGGGTTTGGGTTGGGGGCGATGATACGCAGTATTTT
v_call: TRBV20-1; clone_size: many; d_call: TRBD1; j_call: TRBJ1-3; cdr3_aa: CSARAQGRNTIYF; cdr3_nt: TGCAGTGCTAGAGCACAGGGGAGAAACACCATATATTTT
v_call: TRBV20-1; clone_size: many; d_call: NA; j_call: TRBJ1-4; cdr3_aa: CSASNPQGQAEKLFF; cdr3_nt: TGCAGTGCTAGTAACCCCCAGGGGCAGGCTGAAAAACTGTTTTTT
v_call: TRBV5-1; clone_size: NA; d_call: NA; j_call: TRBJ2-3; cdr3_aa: CASSPGVGDTQYF; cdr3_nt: TGCGCCAGCAGCCCTGGAGTGGGGGATACGCAGTATTTT
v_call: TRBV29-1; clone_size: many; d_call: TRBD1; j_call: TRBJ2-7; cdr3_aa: CSVAGTGPYEQYF; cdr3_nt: TGCAGCGTCGCCGGGACAGGGCCCTACGAGCAGTACTTC
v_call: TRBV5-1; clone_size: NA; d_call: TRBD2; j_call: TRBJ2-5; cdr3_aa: CASSLKTSGRGETQYF; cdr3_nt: TGCGCCAGCAGCTTGAAGACTAGCGGGAGAGGAGAGACCCAGTACTTC
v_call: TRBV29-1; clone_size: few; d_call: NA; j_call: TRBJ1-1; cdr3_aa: CSVETGQNTEAFF; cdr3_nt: TGCAGCGTTGAGACGGGGCAGAACACTGAAGCTTTCTTT
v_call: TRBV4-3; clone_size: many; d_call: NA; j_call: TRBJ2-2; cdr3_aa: CASSQDNRPYSELFF; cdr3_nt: TGCGCCAGCAGCCAAGATAACCGACCCTATTCGGAGCTGTTTTTT
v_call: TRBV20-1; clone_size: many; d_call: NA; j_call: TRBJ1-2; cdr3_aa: CSALHPTTNYGYTF; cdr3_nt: TGCAGTGCTCTCCATCCGACAACCAACTATGGCTACACCTTC
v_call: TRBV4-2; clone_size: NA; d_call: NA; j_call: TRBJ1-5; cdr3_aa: CASSQDGPRGGGPQHF; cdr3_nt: TGTGCCAGCAGCCAAGATGGTCCCAGGGGAGGGGGGCCCCAGCATTTT
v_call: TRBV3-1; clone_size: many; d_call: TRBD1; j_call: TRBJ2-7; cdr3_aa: CATGPGQDFYEQYF; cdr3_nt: TGTGCCACCGGACCGGGACAGGATTTTTACGAGCAGTACTTC
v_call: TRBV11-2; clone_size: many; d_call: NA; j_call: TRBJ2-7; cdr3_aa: CASSLVVGAAYEQYF; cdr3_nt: TGTGCCAGCAGCTTAGTGGTAGGGGCCGCCTACGAGCAGTACTTC
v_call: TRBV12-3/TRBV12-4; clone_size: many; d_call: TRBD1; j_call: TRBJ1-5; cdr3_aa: CASSRGRNQPQHF; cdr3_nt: TGTGCCAGCAGTAGGGGGCGGAATCAGCCCCAGCATTTT
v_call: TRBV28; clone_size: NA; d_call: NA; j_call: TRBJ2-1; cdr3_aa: CASSLWAVYEQFF; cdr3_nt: TGTGCCAGCAGTTTATGGGCAGTCTATGAGCAGTTCTTC
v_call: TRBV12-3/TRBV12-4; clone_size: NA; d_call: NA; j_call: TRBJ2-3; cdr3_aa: CASISPGRMQYF; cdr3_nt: TGTGCCAGCATCTCTCCCGGGAGAATGCAGTATTTT
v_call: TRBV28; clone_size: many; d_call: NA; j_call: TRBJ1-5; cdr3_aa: CASSLWTDYSNQPQHF; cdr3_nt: TGTGCCAGCAGTCTTTGGACAGACTATAGCAATCAGCCCCAGCATTTT
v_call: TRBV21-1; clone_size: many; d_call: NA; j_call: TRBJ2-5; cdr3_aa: CASSKEATGFKPQETQYF; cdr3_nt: TGTGCCAGCAGCAAAGAGGCGACAGGGTTTAAGCCCCAAGAGACCCAGTACTTC
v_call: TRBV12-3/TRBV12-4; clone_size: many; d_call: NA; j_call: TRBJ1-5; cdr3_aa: CASSLGGAYHQPQHF; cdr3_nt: TGTGCCAGCAGTTTAGGAGGAGCGTATCATCAGCCCCAGCATTTT
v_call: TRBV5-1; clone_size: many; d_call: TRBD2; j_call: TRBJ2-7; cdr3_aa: CASSLYGRENDVQYF; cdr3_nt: TGCGCCAGCAGCTTGTATGGGCGGGAGAACGACGTGCAGTACTTC
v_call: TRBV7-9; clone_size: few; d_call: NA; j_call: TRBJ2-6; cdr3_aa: CASSFLLRTGANVLTF; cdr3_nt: TGTGCCAGCAGCTTCCTACTCCGCACTGGGGCCAACGTCCTGACTTTC
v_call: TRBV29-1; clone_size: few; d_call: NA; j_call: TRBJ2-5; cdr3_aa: CSVDRPNGETQYF; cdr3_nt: TGCAGCGTTGACAGGCCCAACGGAGAGACCCAGTACTTC
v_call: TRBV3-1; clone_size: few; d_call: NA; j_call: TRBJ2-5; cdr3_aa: CASSEAGGGGETQYF; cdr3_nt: TGTGCCAGCAGCGAGGCAGGGGGCGGGGGGGAGACCCAGTACTTC
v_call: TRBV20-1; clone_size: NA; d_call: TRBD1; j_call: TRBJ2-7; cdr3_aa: CSAIPGTAPYEQYF; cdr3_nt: TGCAGTGCTATCCCCGGGACAGCTCCCTACGAGCAGTACTTC
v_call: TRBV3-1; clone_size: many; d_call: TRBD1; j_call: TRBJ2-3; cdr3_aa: CASSQNGQGRSTQYF; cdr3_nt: TGTGCCAGCAGCCAAAATGGACAGGGGAGGAGCACGCAGTATTTT
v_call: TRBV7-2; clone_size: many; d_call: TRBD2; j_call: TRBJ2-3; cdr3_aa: CASSLARGRGDTQYF; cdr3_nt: TGTGCCAGCAGCTTAGCGCGCGGGAGAGGCGATACGCAGTATTTT
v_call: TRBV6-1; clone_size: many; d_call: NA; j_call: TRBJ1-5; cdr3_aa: CASREQARGPQHF; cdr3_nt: TGTGCCAGCAGAGAACAGGCGCGAGGGCCCCAGCATTTT
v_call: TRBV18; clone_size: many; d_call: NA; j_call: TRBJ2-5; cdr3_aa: CASSPLGPRALPQETQYF; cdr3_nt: TGTGCCAGCTCACCCTTGGGCCCCCGAGCACTGCCTCAAGAGACCCAGTACTTC
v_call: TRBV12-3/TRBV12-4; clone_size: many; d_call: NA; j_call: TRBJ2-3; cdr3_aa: CASSLDNAVTQYF; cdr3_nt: TGTGCCAGCAGTTTAGATAACGCAGTTACGCAGTATTTT
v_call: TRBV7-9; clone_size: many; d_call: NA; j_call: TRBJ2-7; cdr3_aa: CASSLVGGNEQYF; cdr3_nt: TGTGCCAGCAGCTTAGTGGGGGGTAACGAGCAGTACTTC
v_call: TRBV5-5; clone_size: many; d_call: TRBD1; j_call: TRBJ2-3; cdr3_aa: CASSSRTGDSTDTQYF; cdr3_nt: TGTGCCAGCAGCAGTCGGACAGGGGATAGCACAGATACGCAGTATTTT
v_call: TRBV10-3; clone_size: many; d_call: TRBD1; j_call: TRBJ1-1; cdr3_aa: CAISDDRVEAFF; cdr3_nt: TGTGCCATCAGTGACGACAGGGTGGAAGCTTTCTTT
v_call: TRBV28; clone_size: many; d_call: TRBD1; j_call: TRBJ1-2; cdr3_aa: CASSLLEGAGYGYTF; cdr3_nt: TGTGCCAGCAGTTTATTGGAGGGGGCGGGGTATGGCTACACCTTC
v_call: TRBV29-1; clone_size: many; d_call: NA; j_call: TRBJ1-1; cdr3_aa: CSVERVMNTEAFF; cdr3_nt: TGCAGCGTTGAACGGGTAATGAACACTGAAGCTTTCTTT
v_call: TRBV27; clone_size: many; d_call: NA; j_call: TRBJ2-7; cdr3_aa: CASSLVSPTYEQYF; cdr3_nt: TGTGCCAGCAGTTTAGTATCACCCACCTACGAGCAGTACTTC
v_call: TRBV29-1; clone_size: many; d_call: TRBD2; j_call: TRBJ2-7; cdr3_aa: CSVGTSGSLQYF; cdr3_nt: TGCAGCGTGGGGACTAGCGGTAGTCTGCAGTACTTC
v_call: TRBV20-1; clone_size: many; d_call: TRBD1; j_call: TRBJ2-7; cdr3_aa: CSASQPDRAYEQYF; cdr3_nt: TGCAGTGCTAGTCAGCCGGACAGGGCCTACGAGCAGTACTTC
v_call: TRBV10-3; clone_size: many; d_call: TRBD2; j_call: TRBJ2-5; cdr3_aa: CAISDPSGETQYF; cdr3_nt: TGTGCCATCAGTGACCCTAGCGGAGAGACCCAGTACTTC
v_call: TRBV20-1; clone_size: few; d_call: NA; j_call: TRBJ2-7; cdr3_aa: CSARPPGHIYEQYF; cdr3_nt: TGCAGTGCTAGACCCCCGGGACATATCTACGAGCAGTACTTC
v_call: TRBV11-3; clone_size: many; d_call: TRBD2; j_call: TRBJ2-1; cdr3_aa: CASSLGLAEGNEQFF; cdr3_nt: TGTGCCAGCAGCCTTGGACTAGCGGAGGGGAATGAGCAGTTCTTC
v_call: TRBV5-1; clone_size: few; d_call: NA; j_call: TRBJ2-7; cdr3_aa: CASSLRAGTSSYEQYF; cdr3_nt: TGCGCCAGCAGCTTGAGGGCGGGAACTAGCTCCTACGAGCAGTACTTC
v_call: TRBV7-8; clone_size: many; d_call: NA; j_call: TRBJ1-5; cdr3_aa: CASSLEQRYSNQPQHF; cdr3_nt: TGTGCCAGCAGCTTAGAACAGAGATATAGCAATCAGCCCCAGCATTTT